A selection of T cell receptor beta chains follows, all from one sample in a study of CD8+ T cells in alopecia areata. Some clones are missing from TCRdb's copy, which holds only in-frame ones; the method was immunoSEQ multiplex PCR. The sample consists of approximately 99,000 clones, almost 60% of them appearing once. Sequenced sample: CD8+ T cells sorted from blood. Receptor source: a human donor in good health. CDR3s include the opening cysteine and the closing phenylalanine or tryptophan. Fields, in order: D gene, J gene, clone size, V gene, CDR3 protein, CDR3 DNA. A D gene is named only where the DNA matches it firmly. Clone size is shown for a subset of rows, as once, few, many or a class of expanded clone.

D: TRBD1
J: TRBJ2-3
size: -
V: TRBV4-3
CDR3: CASSQDDRGADTQYF
DNA: TGCGCCAGCAGCCAAGATGACAGGGGAGCAGATACGCAGTATTTT

D: -
J: TRBJ1-1
size: -
V: TRBV18
CDR3: CASSDDTGLNTEAFF
DNA: TGTGCCAGCTCAGACGACACAGGGTTGAACACTGAAGCTTTCTTT

D: TRBD1
J: TRBJ2-5
size: -
V: TRBV2
CDR3: CASREPDREAWQETQYF
DNA: TGTGCCAGCAGGGAACCCGACAGGGAAGCGTGGCAAGAGACCCAGTACTTC

D: TRBD2
J: TRBJ2-1
size: -
V: TRBV29-1
CDR3: CSVEGLETSGGDYNEQFF
DNA: TGCAGCGTTGAAGGGCTAGAGACTAGCGGGGGGGACTACAATGAGCAGTTCTTC

D: -
J: TRBJ2-5
size: -
V: TRBV29-1
CDR3: CSVQGSRAARFGTQYF
DNA: TGCAGCGTTCAGGGGAGCCGGGCAGCCCGGTTTGGGACCCAGTACTTC

D: -
J: TRBJ2-5
size: once
V: TRBV18
CDR3: CASSPPLFDLETQYF
DNA: TGTGCCAGCTCACCTCCGTTATTTGACTTGGAGACCCAGTACTTC

D: TRBD1
J: TRBJ2-3
size: -
V: TRBV25-1
CDR3: CASSDRGWGTDTQYF
DNA: TGTGCCAGCAGCGACAGGGGATGGGGCACAGATACGCAGTATTTT

D: -
J: TRBJ1-1
size: -
V: TRBV4-2
CDR3: CASSQGPLDTEAFF
DNA: TGTGCCAGCAGCCAAGGTCCTCTGGACACTGAAGCTTTCTTT

D: -
J: TRBJ1-3
size: -
V: TRBV30
CDR3: CAWAAGSGNTIYF
DNA: TGTGCCTGGGCCGCGGGCTCTGGAAACACCATATATTTT

D: -
J: TRBJ1-1
size: -
V: TRBV2
CDR3: CASSSYGTLFPSLNTEAFF
DNA: TGTGCCAGCAGTTCCTACGGGACTCTTTTCCCCTCCCTGAACACTGAAGCTTTCTTT

D: -
J: TRBJ1-1
size: few
V: TRBV6-5
CDR3: CASSPGVLEPEAFF
DNA: TGTGCCAGCAGCCCAGGGGTTTTGGAGCCTGAAGCTTTCTTT

D: -
J: TRBJ2-1
size: -
V: TRBV4-1
CDR3: CASSQVGRLGEQFF
DNA: TGCGCCAGCAGCCAGGTTGGCAGGCTGGGCGAGCAGTTCTTC

D: TRBD1
J: TRBJ2-7
size: few
V: TRBV28
CDR3: CASGGQGLYEQYF
DNA: TGTGCCAGCGGTGGACAGGGGCTCTACGAGCAGTACTTC

D: TRBD1
J: TRBJ2-2
size: -
V: TRBV5-1
CDR3: CASSLPQGASGELFF
DNA: TGCGCCAGCAGCCTCCCACAGGGGGCGTCCGGGGAGCTGTTTTTT

D: -
J: TRBJ2-5
size: -
V: TRBV7-2
CDR3: CASSSLGGTQETQYF
DNA: TGTGCCAGCAGCTCCCTCGGGGGTACTCAAGAGACCCAGTACTTC

D: -
J: TRBJ1-3
size: once
V: TRBV30
CDR3: CAWSVGAGSGNTIYF
DNA: TGTGCCTGGAGTGTAGGGGCCGGTTCTGGAAACACCATATATTTT

D: -
J: TRBJ2-7
size: -
V: TRBV5-1
CDR3: CASSSTYEQYF
DNA: TGCGCCAGCAGCTCCACCTACGAGCAGTACTTC

D: TRBD1
J: TRBJ1-2
size: -
V: TRBV7-8
CDR3: CASSLGVDRVYYGYTF
DNA: TGTGCCAGCAGCTTAGGAGTCGACAGGGTATATTATGGCTACACCTTC

D: -
J: TRBJ2-1
size: -
V: TRBV29-1
CDR3: CSVEDGEYNEQFF
DNA: TGCAGCGTTGAAGACGGGGAATACAATGAGCAGTTCTTC

D: -
J: TRBJ1-1
size: many
V: TRBV27
CDR3: CASSLYPDPAEAFF
DNA: TGTGCCAGCAGTTTATACCCCGACCCAGCTGAAGCTTTCTTT

D: TRBD1
J: TRBJ2-7
size: once
V: TRBV25-1
CDR3: CASSEFVGGPYEQYF
DNA: TGTGCCAGCAGTGAGTTCGTAGGGGGCCCCTACGAGCAGTACTTC

D: -
J: TRBJ1-4
size: few
V: TRBV29-1
CDR3: CSVGEYNEKLFF
DNA: TGCAGCGTCGGAGAATATAATGAAAAACTGTTTTTT

D: -
J: TRBJ2-7
size: -
V: TRBV30
CDR3: CAWRGPGSYQYEQYF
DNA: TGTGCCTGGAGGGGACCCGGGTCCTATCAGTACGAGCAGTACTTC

D: -
J: TRBJ1-6
size: -
V: TRBV14
CDR3: CASSQFLGPLHF
DNA: TGTGCCAGCAGCCAATTCTTGGGCCCCCTCCACTTT

D: TRBD2
J: TRBJ2-3
size: -
V: TRBV4-3
CDR3: CASSQAFGGAADTQYF
DNA: TGCGCCAGCAGCCAGGCCTTCGGGGGGGCGGCAGATACGCAGTATTTT

D: -
J: TRBJ1-4
size: -
V: TRBV5-1
CDR3: CASSLAGTTTNEKLFF
DNA: TGCGCCAGCAGCTTGGCCGGGACGACAACTAATGAAAAACTGTTTTTT

D: -
J: TRBJ2-2
size: few
V: TRBV10-3
CDR3: CAIPGALTGELFF
DNA: TGTGCCATCCCTGGGGCTCTCACCGGGGAGCTGTTTTTT

D: -
J: TRBJ2-3
size: -
V: TRBV11-2
CDR3: CASSLGAGTDTQYF
DNA: TGTGCCAGCAGCTTAGGGGCGGGCACAGATACGCAGTATTTT

D: -
J: TRBJ1-1
size: once
V: TRBV25-1
CDR3: CASSECLPFMNTEAFF
DNA: TGTGCCAGCAGTGAATGCCTTCCGTTTATGAACACTGAAGCTTTCTTT

D: -
J: TRBJ2-1
size: -
V: TRBV19
CDR3: CASTSVGGLHYNEQFF
DNA: TGTGCCAGTACCTCCGTCGGGGGGCTCCATTACAATGAGCAGTTCTTC

D: -
J: TRBJ2-7
size: -
V: TRBV2
CDR3: CASSEEIGGLSSYEQYF
DNA: TGTGCCAGCAGTGAAGAGATAGGGGGACTTTCTTCCTACGAGCAGTACTTC

D: -
J: TRBJ2-7
size: -
V: TRBV7-7
CDR3: CASSFGQGGSSYEQYF
DNA: TGTGCTAGCAGCTTCGGGCAGGGGGGAAGCTCCTACGAGCAGTACTTC

D: -
J: TRBJ2-5
size: -
V: TRBV2
CDR3: CASSERTQATETQYF
DNA: TGTGCCAGCAGTGAACGGACACAAGCCACAGAGACCCAGTACTTC

D: -
J: TRBJ1-5
size: -
V: TRBV9
CDR3: CASSVAPWQPQHF
DNA: TGTGCCAGCAGCGTAGCCCCCTGGCAGCCCCAGCATTTT

D: -
J: TRBJ2-7
size: -
V: TRBV13
CDR3: CASSLGAFPYEQYF
DNA: TGTGCCAGCAGCTTAGGTGCCTTCCCCTACGAGCAGTACTTC

D: -
J: TRBJ1-2
size: -
V: TRBV13
CDR3: CASSLEGEANYGYTF
DNA: TGTGCCAGCAGCTTAGAGGGCGAAGCTAACTATGGCTACACCTTC

D: -
J: TRBJ1-4
size: few
V: TRBV7-9
CDR3: CASSSLEEKLFF
DNA: TGTGCCAGCAGCTCGCTTGAGGAAAAACTGTTTTTT

D: TRBD1
J: TRBJ1-1
size: few
V: TRBV5-6
CDR3: CASSLGTGGPEAFF
DNA: TGTGCCAGCAGCTTGGGGACAGGGGGCCCTGAAGCTTTCTTT

D: -
J: TRBJ2-5
size: -
V: TRBV13
CDR3: CASSLAGTSIQETQYF
DNA: TGTGCCAGCAGCTTAGCGGGGACGAGTATTCAAGAGACCCAGTACTTC

D: -
J: TRBJ2-7
size: few
V: TRBV4-3
CDR3: CASSQDYGHYYEQYF
DNA: TGCGCCAGCAGCCAAGATTACGGACATTACTACGAGCAGTACTTC

D: -
J: TRBJ1-1
size: -
V: TRBV29-1
CDR3: CSVKEGMNTEAFF
DNA: TGCAGCGTTAAGGAAGGAATGAACACTGAAGCTTTCTTT

D: TRBD2
J: TRBJ2-1
size: -
V: TRBV25-1
CDR3: CASMGLAGGGQFF
DNA: TGTGCCAGCATGGGACTAGCGGGGGGAGGGCAGTTCTTC

D: -
J: TRBJ2-3
size: -
V: TRBV2
CDR3: CASLRWDLDTQYF
DNA: TGTGCCAGCTTAAGATGGGATTTAGATACGCAGTATTTT

D: -
J: TRBJ2-7
size: few
V: TRBV7-9
CDR3: CASCDGSYEQYF
DNA: TGTGCCAGTTGCGACGGTTCCTACGAGCAGTACTTC

D: -
J: TRBJ2-3
size: -
V: TRBV28
CDR3: CASSLLDPSTDTQYF
DNA: TGTGCCAGCAGTTTATTAGACCCTAGCACAGATACGCAGTATTTT

D: TRBD1
J: TRBJ2-7
size: -
V: TRBV5-1
CDR3: CASSLVTGNYEQYF
DNA: TGCGCCAGCAGCTTAGTGACAGGGAACTACGAGCAGTACTTC

D: -
J: TRBJ2-1
size: few
V: TRBV15
CDR3: CATSRDQLNEQFF
DNA: TGTGCCACCAGCAGGGACCAATTGAATGAGCAGTTCTTC

D: -
J: TRBJ2-3
size: few
V: TRBV27
CDR3: CASSLSTPASTDTQYF
DNA: TGTGCCAGCAGTTTATCAACCCCAGCTAGCACAGATACGCAGTATTTT

D: -
J: TRBJ1-2
size: -
V: TRBV13
CDR3: CASSSGPSVGYGYTF
DNA: TGTGCCAGCAGCTCCGGCCCCTCGGTAGGCTATGGCTACACCTTC

D: -
J: TRBJ1-2
size: -
V: TRBV5-1
CDR3: CASSTGYGYTF
DNA: TGCGCCAGCAGCACGGGCTATGGCTACACCTTC

D: -
J: TRBJ1-1
size: -
V: TRBV14
CDR3: CASRVNTEAFF
DNA: TGTGCCAGCCGGGTGAACACTGAAGCTTTCTTT

D: TRBD1
J: TRBJ1-5
size: -
V: TRBV5-1
CDR3: CASSSRTGGSQPQHF
DNA: TGCGCCAGCAGCTCTCGGACAGGAGGAAGCCAGCCCCAGCATTTT

D: -
J: TRBJ1-1
size: -
V: TRBV30
CDR3: CAWSVGRTEAFF
DNA: TGTGCCTGGAGTGTCGGCCGGACTGAAGCTTTCTTT